Listed here are 32 T cell receptor beta chains from one sample, sequenced in a study of CD8 T cells in Susac syndrome. It was with random hexamers that about 0.45 to 1 ug RNA was reverse transcribed. TCRdb ran MiXCR on the immunoSEQ multiplex PCR reads and lists one entry per CDR3 protein. The profile shows 80,000 or so distinct CDR3 sequences, about 92% of them singletons. The sample consisted of CD4+ T cells from PBMCs. All receptors derive from a human donor with Susac syndrome.

The J gene is TRBJ2-3, the V gene TRBV6-5; 8 bases line up with TRBD1. V was pared by 4 bases and J by 0 bases, with 0 bases of the junction left unmatched. From germline, CDR1 is MNHEY and CDR2 SVGAGI. The CDR3 spans 14 residues. The CDR3 is CASSWDRSTDTQYF. The CDR3 region has the DNA TGTGCCAGCAGTTGGGACAGGAGCACAGATACGCAGTATTTT.

Only one count was recorded for this clonotype. The V gene is TRBV15, the J gene TRBJ1-1; D perhaps matches TRBD1 (5 bases). V gave up 3 bases and J gave up 3 bases, with 11 bases separating them. Per the germline V gene, CDR1 is LNHNV and CDR2 is YYDKDF (reference sequence). This CDR3 is 14 amino acids long. CDR3 DNA sequence: TGTGCCACCAGCAGGGACCTGGGGGACACTGAAGCTTTCTTT. Translating gives CATSRDLGDTEAFF.

This clonotype was picked up one time. The J gene is TRBJ1-4, the V gene TRBV6-1, with 10 bases matching TRBD1. Germline lookup yields CDR1 MNHNS and CDR2 SASEGT. V gave up 6 bases and J gave up 7 bases; unmatched junction bases: 11. The CDR3 is made up of 16 amino acids. Written as DNA, the CDR3 is TGTGCCAGCAGCCAACCGGGACAGGGGATCGCTGAAAAACTGTTTTTT. Protein product: CASSQPGQGIAEKLFF.

The gene calls are TRBV7-2 and TRBJ1-2; TRBD1 matches at 10 bases. V dropped 5 bases and J dropped 7; count of bases not matched to a gene: 7. The CDR3 runs 14 residues. Germline V gene data show CDR1 as SGHTA and CDR2 as FQGNSA. The CDR3 DNA is TGTGCCAGCAGCCTGGGTGGGACAGGGGTTGGCTACACCTTC. Amino acid sequence: CASSLGGTGVGYTF. The complete variable domain, with remaining parts taken from reference TRBV7-2 and TRBJ1-2, reads GAGVSQSPSNKVTEKGKDVELRCDPISGHTALYWYRQSLGQGLEFLIYFQGNSAPDKSGLPSDRFSAERTGGSVSTLTIQRTQQEDSAVYLCASSLGGTGVGYTFGSGTRLTVV.

The V call is TRBV3-1, the J call TRBJ2-1, with a possible D match to TRBD2 (5 bases). Trimming left V 4 bases short and J 5 bases short, with 12 bases between. This CDR3 region has 14 residues. In germline, CDR1 is LGHDT, CDR2 YNNKEL (reference sequence). CDR3 loop: CASSLDYLHNEQFF. The CDR3 coding sequence is TGTGCCAGCAGCCTAGACTACCTCCACAATGAGCAGTTCTTC.

This chain uses TRBV30 with TRBJ1-3; 10 bases are a match to TRBD1. V dropped 4 bases and J dropped 7; count of bases not matched to a gene: 7. Germline-derived CDR1 and CDR2 are GTSNPN and SVGIG (reference sequence). This CDR3 is built from 14 residues. This CDR3 is CAWTLTGGLNTIYF. Written as DNA, the CDR3 is TGTGCCTGGACGCTGACAGGGGGCTTGAACACCATATATTTT.

The chain employs TRBV7-9 and TRBJ2-3; D ambiguous. The CDR3 contains 14 residues. The germline CDR1 and CDR2 sequences are SEHNR and FQNEAQ (reference sequence). Between the trimmed V and J ends, which lost 3 bases and 0 bases, there was a span of 7 bases. CDR3 sequence: CASSFSSSTDTQYF. CDR3 nucleotides: TGTGCCAGCAGCTTTAGCAGTAGCACAGATACGCAGTATTTT. The full variable domain, in which reference TRBV7-9 and TRBJ2-3 provide the parts outside the CDR3, is DTGVSQNPRHKITKRGQNVTFRCDPISEHNRLYWYRQTLGQGPEFLTYFQNEAQLEKSRLLSDRFSAERPKGSFSTLEIQRTEQGDSAMYLCASSFSSSTDTQYFGPGTRLTVL.

The chain links TRBV6-2 or TRBV6-3 to TRBJ2-7; D gene uncertain. The germline CDR1 and CDR2 sequences are MNHEY and SVGEGT. V was shortened by 6 bases and J by 5 bases, with 8 bases between the two germline ends. The CDR3 is 11 amino acids. CDR3 region: CASSRSHEQYF. CDR3 coding DNA: TGTGCCAGCAGCCGATCCCACGAGCAGTACTTC.

The CDR3 region is CASSSGVGRFDEQFF. The CDR3 coding sequence is TGTGCCAGCAGCTCCGGGGTTGGGAGGTTTGATGAGCAGTTCTTC. The chain recombines TRBV7-9 with TRBJ2-1, with TRBD2 as a possible D gene (6 bases). V was shortened by 4 bases and J by 8 bases, with 18 bases between the two germline ends. The V gene's germline CDR1 is SEHNR and CDR2 FQNEAQ (reference sequence). The CDR3 runs to 15 residues.

This sequence joins TRBV4-1 and TRBJ2-1; a weak D match, TRBD1 (7 bases). Germline assignment: CDR1 MGHRA and CDR2 YSYEKL. V lost 4 bases, J lost 10 bases, and 17 bases lay in between. This CDR3 is 14 amino acids long. The CDR3 DNA reads as TGCGCCAGCAGCCTTCCGGGGGCGGACAGGGAGCAGTTCTTC. Translating gives CASSLPGADREQFF.

The rearrangement uses TRBV10-3 and TRBJ2-3, with 15 bases that match TRBD2. Germline values: CDR1 ENHRY, CDR2 SYGVKD. CDR3 size: 17 residues. V shed 6 bases and J 4 bases; nucleotides not matched to a gene: 8. The CDR3 DNA follows: TGTGCCATCAGGAATGGACTAGCGGGAGGGCCGGCAGATACGCAGTATTTT. As protein: CAIRNGLAGGPADTQYF.

This clonotype showed up just once. The chain has TRBV27 and TRBJ2-1; D gene uncertain. The V and J ends lost 8 bases and 0 bases respectively, with 23 bases between them. This CDR3 is built from 18 residues. Germline V gene data show CDR1 as MNHEY and CDR2 as SMNVEV (reference sequence). CDR3 in DNA: TGTGCCAGCCCCCAGAACTGGCAGACACCCGCCTCCTACAATGAGCAGTTCTTC. Protein sequence: CASPQNWQTPASYNEQFF.

This rearrangement joins TRBV7-8 to TRBJ2-2; 10 bases agree with TRBD2. CDR1 SGHVS and CDR2 FQNEAQ come from the germline V gene. This CDR3 has 16 amino acids. The trim removed 5 bases at V and 2 bases at J, leaving 5 bases unmatched. CDR3 amino acids: CASSRGLAINTGELFF. Here the CDR3 DNA reads TGTGCCAGCAGCAGGGGACTAGCGATTAACACCGGGGAGCTGTTTTTT.

The genes are TRBV7-2 and TRBJ2-2; tentative D call: TRBD2 (5 bases). V lost 3 bases to trimming and J lost 0 bases, with 8 bases between them. Germline CDR1 and CDR2: SGHTA and FQGNSA. This CDR3 contains 15 residues. CDR3 DNA: TGTGCCAGCAGCTTGAACGGGGCGAACACCGGGGAGCTGTTTTTT. Translation gives CASSLNGANTGELFF.

This sequence joins TRBV5-1 and TRBJ1-1; D not certain. The germline V gene encodes CDR1 SGHRS and CDR2 YFSETQ. Trimming took 2 bases from V and 4 from J, leaving 9 bases between them. CDR3 size: 13 residues. The CDR3 nucleotides read TGCGCCAGCAGCTTAAGAGACGGCACTGAAGCTTTCTTT. It encodes CASSLRDGTEAFF.

The V call is TRBV18, the J call TRBJ2-5, with D unclear. The V end lost 3 bases, the J end lost 2 bases, and 7 bases lay between the germline ends. CDR1 and CDR2 (germline): KGHSH, LQKENI. This CDR3 is built from 13 residues. DNA for the CDR3: TGTGCCAGCTCACCTACGCAGCAAGAGACCCAGTACTTC. This gives the protein CASSPTQQETQYF.

This chain uses TRBV6-6 with TRBJ2-2; D not certain. This CDR3 spans 16 amino acids. The germline V gene has CDR1 MNHNY and CDR2 SVGAGI (reference sequence). V lost 0 bases and J 1 base, leaving 9 bases between the germline ends. The DNA for the CDR3 is TGTGCCAGCAGTTACTCTGACGGTGGGAACACCGGGGAGCTGTTTTTT. Its translation: CASSYSDGGNTGELFF.

V is TRBV14 and J is TRBJ2-7; 8 positions match TRBD1. Germline CDR1 and CDR2: SGHDN and FVKESK. The CDR3 runs to 14 residues. V lost 4 bases to trimming and J lost 5 bases; unmatched junction nucleotides: 7. The CDR3 region has the DNA TGTGCCAGCAGCCGGCAAACAGGGGGTCACGAGCAGTACTTC. This codes for CASSRQTGGHEQYF.

This chain joins TRBV20-1 and TRBJ1-4; a possible D gene is TRBD1 (5 bases). V was cut by 2 bases and J by 10 bases, with 17 bases left in between. Germline V gene data show CDR1 as DFQATT and CDR2 as SNEGSKA (reference sequence). This CDR3 comprises 14 residues. In DNA form, the CDR3 reads TGCAGTGCTAGACCGGGACTGGAAGCGGGAAAACTGTTTTTT. It translates to CSARPGLEAGKLFF.

V is TRBV3-1 and J is TRBJ2-1; D ambiguous. Trimming left V 4 bases short and J 16 bases short, with 23 bases between. The germline V gene has CDR1 LGHDT and CDR2 YNNKEL (reference sequence). The CDR3 consists of 14 residues. The CDR3 region is CASSPSLGSRMIFF. Here the CDR3 DNA reads TGTGCCAGCAGCCCCTCCCTGGGTAGCCGAATGATATTCTTC.

The chain carries TRBV19 and TRBJ2-1; D not resolved. Germline CDR1 reads LNHDA; CDR2 reads SQIVND (reference sequence). The CDR3 consists of 13 residues. Deletions cut 5 bases from V and 4 bases from J, with 9 bases between. The CDR3 protein is CASSYPPYNEQFF. CDR3 in DNA: TGTGCCAGTAGTTACCCCCCGTACAATGAGCAGTTCTTC.

The rearrangement links TRBV29-1 to TRBJ1-1; D remains ambiguous. CDR1 SQVTM and CDR2 ANQGSEA come from the germline V gene. The CDR3 sequence is 13 residues long. V was clipped by 5 bases and J by 4 bases, with 14 bases between them. CDR3 in DNA: TGCAGCGTTCAGGATCCACTGCTCACTGAAGCTTTCTTT. This sequence encodes CSVQDPLLTEAFF.

The chain recombines TRBV24-1 with TRBJ1-5; D remains unclear. V was pared by 9 bases and J by 3 bases, with 8 bases between. Per germline, CDR1 KGHDR and CDR2 SFDVKD. The CDR3 is made up of 12 amino acids. The CDR3 DNA follows: TGTGCCACCGCAAGAGACAATCAGCCCCAGCATTTT. Its translation: CATARDNQPQHF.

Only one count was recorded for this clonotype. This chain joins TRBV12-5 and TRBJ2-5; TRBD1 agrees at 10 bases. Germline V gives CDR1 LGHNT, CDR2 FRNRAP. The CDR3 has 15 residues. V lost 0 bases and J lost 3; bases outside the gene matches: 1. The CDR3 region has the DNA TGTGCTAGTGGTTTGGTCGGGACAGGGGAAGAGACCCAGTACTTC. As protein: CASGLVGTGEETQYF.

The chain links TRBV7-9 to TRBJ2-3; TRBD2 aligns across 9 bases. The CDR3 extends over 15 amino acids. V was clipped by 1 base and J by 4 bases; unmatched bases: 3. The germline V gene has CDR1 SEHNR and CDR2 FQNEAQ (reference sequence). The CDR3 loop is CASSLGAGGPDTQYF. CDR3 sequence (DNA): TGTGCCAGCAGCTTAGGGGCGGGGGGGCCAGATACGCAGTATTTT.

V usage is TRBV2 and J usage is TRBJ1-6; TRBD1 matches at 7 bases. Germline CDR1 and CDR2: SNHLY and FYNNEI. After removal of 5 bases from V and 6 bases from J, the junction contained 4 bases not matched to a gene. CDR3 length: 14 amino acids. CDR3 nucleotide sequence: TGTGCCAGCAGTTTGACAGGGATTAATTCACCCCTCCACTTT. This sequence encodes CASSLTGINSPLHF.

This rearrangement joins TRBV11-3 to TRBJ2-5, with TRBD2 as a possible D gene (5 bases). There are 12 residues in the CDR3. Per germline, CDR1 SGHNT and CDR2 YENEEA. V was clipped by 8 bases and J by 5 bases, with 12 bases between them. For the CDR3, the DNA is TGTGCCAGCCAAGCGGATGGGGAGACCCAGTACTTC. Translated: CASQADGETQYF.

The gene calls are TRBV28 and TRBJ2-7; 9 bases map to TRBD2. Germline CDR1 and CDR2: MDHEN and SYDVKM. CDR3 size: 12 residues. The ends lost 11 bases at V and 3 bases at J; junction bases unmatched: 5. CDR3 protein: CAVGTSLYEQYF. The CDR3 region has the DNA TGTGCCGTCGGGACTAGCCTCTACGAGCAGTACTTC.

This clonotype appeared a single time. This chain joins TRBV3-1 and TRBJ2-5; D possibly matches TRBD1 or TRBD2 (7 bases each). Germline lookup yields CDR1 LGHDT and CDR2 YNNKEL (reference sequence). The CDR3 is 15 residues long. V lost 4 bases and J 5 bases, leaving 17 bases between the germline ends. The CDR3 DNA is TGTGCCAGCAGCCCACCAGGGGGGGTAGGGGAGACCCAGTACTTC. Amino acids: CASSPPGGVGETQYF.

This chain uses TRBV30 with TRBJ2-3; D remains ambiguous. V lost 4 bases to trimming and J lost 3 bases, with 11 bases between them. Germline CDR1 GTSNPN, CDR2 SVGIG (reference sequence). The length of the CDR3 is 13 residues. This CDR3 is CAWNGGPTDTQYF. The CDR3 DNA reads TGTGCCTGGAATGGCGGACCAACAGATACGCAGTATTTT.

The chain is built from TRBV6-5 and TRBJ1-4; D is uncertain. The CDR3 extends over 15 amino acids. V was shortened by 3 bases and J by 5 bases, with 13 bases between the two germline ends. Germline assignment: CDR1 MNHEY and CDR2 SVGAGI. The CDR3 is CASSYHGSTNEKLFF. As DNA, the CDR3 is TGTGCCAGCAGTTATCACGGGAGCACCAATGAAAAACTGTTTTTT.

The rearrangement joins TRBV12-3 or TRBV12-4 to TRBJ2-2; D remains unclear. V was trimmed by 1 base and J by 5 bases, leaving 5 bases between them. CDR3 size: 13 residues. The CDR3 DNA follows: TGTGCCAGCAGTTTAGAACAGACCGGGGAGCTGTTTTTT. Amino acid sequence: CASSLEQTGELFF.